This entry lists 23 T cell receptor beta chains sequenced from one sample in a study of beta chain features in type 1 diabetes. The study, taken as a whole, reports: Moderate yet significant TCRB CDR3 shortening was seen in Type 1 diabetes patients in all four CD4+ subsets.

No antigen has been assigned to these receptors. All of the isolated RNA was reverse transcribed, so expressed TCRB transcripts were sequenced. The data were produced by immunoSEQ multiplex PCR, yet TCRdb's version contains in-frame clones alone and is incomplete. The sample has about 240,000 clones; about 15% are singletons. The specimen was naive CD4+ T cells from blood. The receptors derive from a man between 25 and 39 years old with type 1 diabetes.

This clone has only a few counts. The chain carries TRBV7-9 and TRBJ2-7; 9 nucleotides align to TRBD1. The CDR3 consists of 14 residues. V shed 1 base, J shed 5 bases, and the junction held 3 bases outside the gene matches. CDR1 and CDR2 from the germline V gene are SEHNR and FQNEAQ (reference sequence). CDR3 DNA: TGTGCCAGCAGCTTAGGGACAGGGGTTAACGAGCAGTACTTC. Protein sequence: CASSLGTGVNEQYF.

J is TRBJ2-3 and V is TRBV5-1, with 8 bases aligning to TRBD2. V was pared by 4 bases and J by 6 bases, with 16 bases of the junction left unmatched. This CDR3 has 17 amino acids. In germline, CDR1 is SGHRS, CDR2 YFSETQ. CDR3 loop: CASSPDWAGGGADTQYF. DNA for the CDR3: TGCGCCAGCAGCCCTGACTGGGCGGGAGGAGGTGCGGATACGCAGTATTTT.

The J gene is TRBJ1-1, the V gene TRBV5-4; TRBD1 agrees at 7 bases. This CDR3 has 17 amino acids. Germline CDR1 SGHNT, CDR2 YYREEE (reference sequence). The V gene end was trimmed by 4 bases and the J gene end by 0 bases; junction bases not matched to a gene: 12. The CDR3 bases are TGTGCCAGCAGCCCACGTCCCGGGACAGCCATGAACACTGAAGCTTTCTTT. The encoded protein is CASSPRPGTAMNTEAFF.

This clone was detected a few times. The rearrangement joins TRBV9 to TRBJ2-5; 8 bases map to TRBD2. CDR3 length: 13 amino acids. Germline values: CDR1 SGDLS, CDR2 YYNGEE. Germline trimming cut 1 base from V and 7 bases from J; bases unmatched to any gene: 3. In DNA form, the CDR3 reads TGTGCCAGCAGCGTATCCCTAGCGGGGACCCAGTACTTC. Translated, it gives CASSVSLAGTQYF.

The chain combines TRBV30 with TRBJ2-1, with TRBD2 identical over 7 bases. This CDR3 spans 12 amino acids. The V gene end was trimmed by 2 bases and the J gene end by 9 bases; junction bases not matched to a gene: 4. Germline V gives CDR1 GTSNPN, CDR2 SVGIG (reference sequence). CDR3 region: CAWSRTSREQFF. Written as DNA, the CDR3 is TGTGCCTGGAGTCGGACTAGTCGTGAGCAGTTCTTC.

V and J are TRBV15 and TRBJ2-7; tentative D call: TRBD2 (5 bases). V lost 3 bases and J 0 bases, leaving 15 bases between the germline ends. The CDR3 is 16 residues long. Germline V gives CDR1 LNHNV, CDR2 YYDKDF (reference sequence). The DNA of the CDR3 is TGTGCCACCAGCAGGGGAGTTTCACTAAACTCCTACGAGCAGTACTTC. It translates to CATSRGVSLNSYEQYF.

This clone turned up a few times. The chain joins TRBV5-4 to TRBJ1-2; TRBD1 aligns across 9 bases. Trimming removed 4 bases from V and 7 bases from J; junction bases left unmatched: 11. Germline CDR1 is SGHNT and CDR2 is YYREEE (reference sequence). This CDR3 has 15 amino acids. The CDR3 nucleotides are TGTGCCAGCAGCATCACCGGGACAGGGAGTTCTGGCTACACCTTC. As protein: CASSITGTGSSGYTF.

This clone was observed once. The V call is TRBV6-1, the J call TRBJ1-6; 8 bases are shared with TRBD1. The CDR3 loop spans 17 amino acids. The V gene end was trimmed by 7 bases and the J gene end by 9 bases; junction bases not matched to a gene: 17. Germline V lookup: CDR1 MNHNS, CDR2 SASEGT. The CDR3: CASTDTEGGQGFSPLHF. The CDR3 coding sequence is TGTGCCAGCACTGACACCGAAGGCGGACAGGGCTTTTCACCCCTCCACTTT.

The chain combines TRBV7-2 with TRBJ1-2; D uncertain. Germline lookup yields CDR1 SGHTA and CDR2 FQGNSA. The V and J ends lost 1 base and 5 bases respectively, with 11 bases between them. This CDR3 has 14 amino acids. CDR3 residues: CASSLGRRGYGYTF. The CDR3 DNA sequence: TGTGCCAGCAGCTTAGGTCGGCGGGGTTATGGCTACACCTTC.

The chain recombines TRBV7-9 with TRBJ1-1; D is possibly TRBD1 (6 bases). Trimming removed 4 bases at V and 1 base at J, with 10 bases between. Germline loops: CDR1 SEHNR, CDR2 FQNEAQ (reference sequence). There are 14 residues in the CDR3. The CDR3 sequence: CASSSRTENTEAFF. CDR3 DNA sequence: TGTGCCAGCAGCTCCCGGACAGAGAACACTGAAGCTTTCTTT.

The rearrangement links TRBV18 to TRBJ2-7, with D tentatively TRBD1 (6 bases). Trimming pared 2 bases from V and 5 bases from J, leaving 13 bases between. CDR3 length equals 14 residues. Germline-derived CDR1 and CDR2 are KGHSH and LQKENI. CDR3 in amino acids: CASSPSHRDHEQYF. CDR3 nucleotides: TGTGCCAGCTCACCAAGCCACAGGGACCACGAGCAGTACTTC.

This clone was detected only a few times. J is TRBJ1-1 and V is TRBV30; D is perhaps TRBD1 (5 bases). V was cut by 5 bases and J by 1 base, with 14 bases left in between. The CDR3 length is 14 residues. In germline, CDR1 is GTSNPN, CDR2 SVGIG (reference sequence). The CDR3 loop reads CAWSAADKNTEAFF. CDR3 nucleotides: TGTGCCTGGTCGGCCGCGGACAAGAACACTGAAGCTTTCTTT. Filled out from reference TRBV30 and TRBJ1-1, the complete variable domain reads SQTIHQWPATLVQPVGSPLSLECTVEGTSNPNLYWYRQAAGRGLQLLFYSVGIGQISSEVPQNLSASRPQDRQFILSSKKLLLSDSGFYLCAWSAADKNTEAFFGQGTRLTVV.

The gene calls are TRBV2 and TRBJ1-4, with 8 bases identical to TRBD1. This CDR3 has 12 residues. V shed 7 bases and J 6 bases; nucleotides not matched to a gene: 1. Germline V CDR1 and CDR2: SNHLY, FYNNEI. The CDR3 nucleotides read TGTGCCAGCAACAGGGGGGATGAAAAACTGTTTTTT. It yields the protein CASNRGDEKLFF.

V gene TRBV28 combines with J gene TRBJ2-7; maybe TRBD2 (7 bases). Germline CDR1 MDHEN, CDR2 SYDVKM. Trimming left V 5 bases short and J 0 bases short, with 14 bases between. This CDR3 has 15 amino acids. CDR3 in amino acids: CASSEGGVSSYEQYF. DNA of the CDR3: TGTGCCAGCAGTGAGGGGGGGGTTAGCTCCTACGAGCAGTACTTC.

The chain has TRBV18 and TRBJ2-7; D is ambiguous. V was clipped by 6 bases and J by 5 bases, with 8 bases between them. There are 11 residues in the CDR3. Per germline, CDR1 KGHSH and CDR2 LQKENI. The CDR3 loop is CASSSRDEQYF. CDR3 coding DNA: TGTGCCAGCTCCTCCCGGGACGAGCAGTACTTC.

The genes are TRBV5-8 and TRBJ2-7, with 12 positions matching TRBD2. Germline V gene sequence: CDR1 SGHTS, CDR2 YDEGEE. V dropped 1 base and J dropped 3; count of bases not matched to a gene: 2. This CDR3 has 15 residues. The CDR3 is CASSLLAGGNYEQYF. CDR3 nucleotide sequence: TGTGCCAGCAGCTTGCTAGCGGGAGGGAACTACGAGCAGTACTTC.

This chain joins TRBV9 and TRBJ1-2, with unresolved D. CDR3 size: 12 residues. CDR1 SGDLS and CDR2 YYNGEE come from the germline V gene. V shed 1 base and J shed 8 bases, with 9 bases lying between them. Here the CDR3 DNA reads TGTGCCAGCAGCGTACCCCGGGTCGGCTACACCTTC. Its protein product is CASSVPRVGYTF. Supplemented by reference TRBV9 and TRBJ1-2, the full variable domain reads DSGVTQTPKHLITATGQRVTLRCSPRSGDLSVYWYQQSLDQGLQFLIQYYNGEERAKGNILERFSAQQFPDLHSELNLSSLELGDSALYFCASSVPRVGYTFGSGTRLTVV.

This clone came up a few times. The chain carries TRBV19 and TRBJ1-3; maybe TRBD1 (6 bases). The CDR3 length is 14 residues. From germline, CDR1 is LNHDA and CDR2 SQIVND (reference sequence). V lost 9 bases to trimming and J lost 4 bases, with 16 bases between them. CDR3 sequence: CASSSGTLGNTIYF. The CDR3 DNA sequence: TGTGCCAGCTCCTCCGGGACACTCGGAAACACCATATATTTT.

This clone showed up just a few times. CDR3 sequence: CASSPGQAAGELFF. CDR3 DNA sequence: TGTGCCAGCAGCCCAGGACAGGCCGCGGGGGAGCTGTTTTTT. V usage is TRBV7-9 and J usage is TRBJ2-2, with 7 bases aligning to TRBD1. This CDR3 spans 14 amino acids. J gave up 8 bases and V 5 bases, and 8 bases lay outside the gene matches. The V gene's germline CDR1 is SEHNR and CDR2 FQNEAQ (reference sequence).

V is TRBV11-3 and J is TRBJ2-1; 7 bases agree with TRBD2. V lost 5 bases, J lost 5 bases, and 9 bases stayed unmatched. CDR3 size: 15 residues. Germline CDR1 SGHNT, CDR2 YENEEA. The CDR3 DNA reads as TGTGCCAGCAGCGCCCAGACGACTAGCCACAATGAGCAGTTCTTC. The encoded protein is CASSAQTTSHNEQFF.

This chain connects TRBV5-4 to TRBJ2-6; a possible D gene is TRBD1 (6 bases). Germline loops: CDR1 SGHNT, CDR2 YYREEE (reference sequence). This CDR3 has 19 residues. V lost 3 bases and J lost 0, with 19 bases in between. The CDR3, as DNA: TGTGCCAGCAGCTCTTTCCGGGACACCCTATTCTCTGGGGCCAACGTCCTGACTTTC. Protein product: CASSSFRDTLFSGANVLTF.

The gene calls are TRBV7-2 and TRBJ2-5, with TRBD1 as a possible D gene (6 bases). This CDR3 region has 14 residues. V was trimmed by 4 bases and J by 5 bases, leaving 14 bases between them. The germline CDR1 and CDR2 sequences are SGHTA and FQGNSA. The CDR3 bases are TGTGCCAGCAGCTCAACAGGGCAGGGGGAGACCCAGTACTTC. Encoded protein: CASSSTGQGETQYF.

This sequence joins TRBV29-1 and TRBJ1-1; TRBD1 matches at 9 bases. Germline CDR1 and CDR2: SQVTM and ANQGSEA. The V segment lost 4 bases and the J segment 0 bases; nucleotides outside the gene matches: 9. This CDR3 contains 16 residues. CDR3: CSVGGRDRVMNTEAFF. CDR3 DNA: TGCAGCGTTGGAGGACGGGACAGGGTCATGAACACTGAAGCTTTCTTT.